This TCR beta chain was sequenced during a study of tumor-infiltrating lymphocytes in primary liver carcinoma. Germline CDR1 SGHNT, CDR2 YENEEA. The CDR3 has 14 residues. In the case of this clonotype: An end of the junction does not agree with germline; a read error may underlie this.

The investigators made TCR beta cDNA from 400 to 500 ng total RNA, using a constant-region primer. Three rounds of nested multiplex PCR with slightly modified ARM-PCR produced TCR beta libraries. TRBV1-TRBV30 forward primers and a C-beta reverse primer were used in the first two PCR rounds, which each ran for approximately 11 cycles. TCRdb recomputed calls from the multiplex PCR reads with MiXCR, one row per CDR3 protein. The table has roughly 120,000 distinct CDR3 sequences, 55% to 75% seen once. Without any cell sorting, roughly 20-30 mg of bulk tissue yielded co-extracted RNA and DNA. The specimen was liver tumor tissue from sampling region 3. This sample's subset: tumor region T3, left-lateral pole. The TCR comes from a woman aged 60-70 years with primary liver carcinoma and hepatitis B virus infection. V gene TRBV11-3 combines with J gene TRBJ2-1; D is perhaps TRBD1 (5 bases). The CDR3 coding sequence is TGTGCTAGCAGCTTAGGGGCACACAACAATGGGCAGTTCTTC. This codes for CASSLGAHNNGQFF.